The entry below gives a single TCR beta chain sequence along with its context. A junction boundary mismatches the germline segment, possibly from a read error. TCRdb reanalysed the multiplex PCR reads using MiXCR and keeps one entry per CDR3 protein. The table lists about 230,000 distinct CDR3 sequences, roughly 32% of them singletons. The length of the CDR3 is 13 residues. Germline CDR1 reads DFQATT; CDR2 reads SNEGSKA (reference sequence). The lymph nodes were axillary draining lymph nodes from breast cancer patients. The data originate from a study of breast tumors, draining lymph nodes, adjacent tissues.

The sample comprised axillary lymph node tissue. The sequence derives from a female donor with breast cancer. Some clones in this sample may be carry-over from other donors' samples. The rearrangement links TRBV20-1 to TRBJ1-5; D remains ambiguous. The CDR3 sequence is CGARGPINQPQHF. The CDR3 DNA sequence: TGCGGTGCTAGAGGACCGATCAATCAGCCCCAGCATTTT.